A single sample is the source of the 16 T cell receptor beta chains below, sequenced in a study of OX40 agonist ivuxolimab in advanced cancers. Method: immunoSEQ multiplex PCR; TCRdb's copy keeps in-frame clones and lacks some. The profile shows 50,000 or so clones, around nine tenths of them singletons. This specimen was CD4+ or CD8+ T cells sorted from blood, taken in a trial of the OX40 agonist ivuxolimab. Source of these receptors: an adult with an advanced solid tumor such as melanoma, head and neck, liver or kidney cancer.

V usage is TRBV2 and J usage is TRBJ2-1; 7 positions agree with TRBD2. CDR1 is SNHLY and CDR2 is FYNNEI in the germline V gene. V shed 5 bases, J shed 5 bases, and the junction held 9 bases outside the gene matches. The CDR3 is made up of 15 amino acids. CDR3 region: CASSYLADPDNEQFF. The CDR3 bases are TGTGCCAGCAGTTATCTAGCGGATCCTGACAATGAGCAGTTCTTC.

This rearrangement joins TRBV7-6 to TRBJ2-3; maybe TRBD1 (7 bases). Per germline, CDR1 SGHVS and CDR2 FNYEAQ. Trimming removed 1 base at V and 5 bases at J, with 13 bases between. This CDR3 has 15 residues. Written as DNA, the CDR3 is TGTGCCAGCAGCTTAGAGGCAGGGGGAGGAGATACGCAGTATTTT. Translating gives CASSLEAGGGDTQYF.

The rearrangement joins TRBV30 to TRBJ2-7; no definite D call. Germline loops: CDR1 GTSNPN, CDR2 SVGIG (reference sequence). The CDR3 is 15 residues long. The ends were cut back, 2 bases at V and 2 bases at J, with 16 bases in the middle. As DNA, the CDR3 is TGTGCCTGGAGTATCCCCTCACCCGGCCCCTACGAGCAGTACTTC. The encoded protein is CAWSIPSPGPYEQYF.

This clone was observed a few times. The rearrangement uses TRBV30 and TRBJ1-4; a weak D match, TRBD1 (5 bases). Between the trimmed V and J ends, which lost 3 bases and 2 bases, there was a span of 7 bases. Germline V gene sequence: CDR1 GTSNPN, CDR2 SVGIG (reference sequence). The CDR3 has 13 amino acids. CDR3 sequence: CAWSRQTNEKLFF. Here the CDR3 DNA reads TGTGCCTGGAGCCGACAGACTAATGAAAAACTGTTTTTT.

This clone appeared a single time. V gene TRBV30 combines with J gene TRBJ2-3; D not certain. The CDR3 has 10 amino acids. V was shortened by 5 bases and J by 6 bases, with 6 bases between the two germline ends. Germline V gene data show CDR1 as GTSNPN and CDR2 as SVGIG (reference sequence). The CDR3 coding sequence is TGTGCCTGGGGCGTGGATACGCAGTATTTT. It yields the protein CAWGVDTQYF. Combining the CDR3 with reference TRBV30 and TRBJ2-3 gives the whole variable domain SQTIHQWPATLVQPVGSPLSLECTVEGTSNPNLYWYRQAAGRGLQLLFYSVGIGQISSEVPQNLSASRPQDRQFILSSKKLLLSDSGFYLCAWGVDTQYFGPGTRLTVL.

The CDR3 here is CASSLLQLSGNTIYF. For the CDR3, the DNA is TGTGCCAGCAGCTTGCTCCAGCTTTCTGGAAACACCATATATTTT. The chain combines TRBV5-5 with TRBJ1-3; D is ambiguous. Germline CDR1 SGHKS, CDR2 YYEKEE (reference sequence). This CDR3 spans 15 amino acids. The V and J ends lost 1 base and 1 base respectively, with 9 bases between them.

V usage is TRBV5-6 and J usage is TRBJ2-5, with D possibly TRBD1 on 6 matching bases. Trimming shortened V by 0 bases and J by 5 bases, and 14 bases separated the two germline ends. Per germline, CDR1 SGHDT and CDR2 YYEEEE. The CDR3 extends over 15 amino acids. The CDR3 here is CASSLGTGTGETQYF. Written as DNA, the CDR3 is TGTGCCAGCAGCTTGGGCACAGGGACCGGGGAGACCCAGTACTTC. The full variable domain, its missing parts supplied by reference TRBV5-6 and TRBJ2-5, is DAGVTQSPTHLIKTRGQQVTLRCSPKSGHDTVSWYQQALGQGPQFIFQYYEEEERQRGNFPDRFSGHQFPNYSSELNVNALLLGDSALYLCASSLGTGTGETQYFGPGTRLLVL.

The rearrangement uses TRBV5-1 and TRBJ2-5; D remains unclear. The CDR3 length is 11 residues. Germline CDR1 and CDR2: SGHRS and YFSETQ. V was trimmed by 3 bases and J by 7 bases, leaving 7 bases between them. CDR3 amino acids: CASSSPGTQYF. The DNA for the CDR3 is TGCGCCAGCAGCTCGCCTGGGACCCAGTACTTC.

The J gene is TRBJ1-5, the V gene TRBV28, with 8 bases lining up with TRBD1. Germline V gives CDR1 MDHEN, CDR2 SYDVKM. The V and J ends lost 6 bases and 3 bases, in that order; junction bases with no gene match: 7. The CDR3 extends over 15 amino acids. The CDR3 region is CASRSGQVLNQPQHF. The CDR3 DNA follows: TGTGCCAGCAGATCGGGACAGGTCCTCAATCAGCCCCAGCATTTT.

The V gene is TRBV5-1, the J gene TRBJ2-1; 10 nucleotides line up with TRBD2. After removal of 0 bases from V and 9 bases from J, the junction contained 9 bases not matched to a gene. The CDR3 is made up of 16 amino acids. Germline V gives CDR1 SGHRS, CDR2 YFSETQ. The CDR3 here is CASSLAGPAGGREQFF. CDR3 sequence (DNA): TGCGCCAGCAGCTTGGCCGGTCCAGCGGGAGGGCGTGAGCAGTTCTTC. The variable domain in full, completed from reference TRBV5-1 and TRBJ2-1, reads KAGVTQTPRYLIKTRGQQVTLSCSPISGHRSVSWYQQTPGQGLQFLFEYFSETQRNKGNFPGRFSGRQFSNSRSEMNVSTLELGDSALYLCASSLAGPAGGREQFFGPGTRLTVL.

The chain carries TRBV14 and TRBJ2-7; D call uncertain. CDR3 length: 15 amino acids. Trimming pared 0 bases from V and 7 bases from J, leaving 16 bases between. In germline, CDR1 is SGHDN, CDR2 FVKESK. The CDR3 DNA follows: TGTGCCAGCAGCCAAGATAAATTAGGAAAGGGAGAGCAGTACTTC. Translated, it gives CASSQDKLGKGEQYF. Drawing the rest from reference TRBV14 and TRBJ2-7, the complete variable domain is EAGVTQFPSHSVIEKGQTVTLRCDPISGHDNLYWYRRVMGKEIKFLLHFVKESKQDESGMPNNRFLAERTGGTYSTLKVQPAELEDSGVYFCASSQDKLGKGEQYFGPGTRLTVT.

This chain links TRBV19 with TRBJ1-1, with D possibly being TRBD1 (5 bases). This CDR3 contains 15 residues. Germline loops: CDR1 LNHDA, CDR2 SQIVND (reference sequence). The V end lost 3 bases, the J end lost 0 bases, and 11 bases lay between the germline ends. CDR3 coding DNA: TGTGCCAGTAGTATCAAGGCAGGGATGAACACTGAAGCTTTCTTT. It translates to CASSIKAGMNTEAFF.

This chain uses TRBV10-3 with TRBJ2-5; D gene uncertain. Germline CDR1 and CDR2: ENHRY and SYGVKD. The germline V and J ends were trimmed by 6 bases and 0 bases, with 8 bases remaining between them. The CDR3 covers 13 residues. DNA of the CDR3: TGTGCCATCAGCCCTAGGGACCAAGAGACCCAGTACTTC. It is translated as CAISPRDQETQYF.

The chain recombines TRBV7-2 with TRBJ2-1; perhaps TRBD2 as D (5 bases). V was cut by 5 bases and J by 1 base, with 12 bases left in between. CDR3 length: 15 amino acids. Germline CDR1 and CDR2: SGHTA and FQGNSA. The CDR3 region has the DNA TGTGCCAGCAGCCCAGGAGGAGTTTCCTACAATGAGCAGTTCTTC. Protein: CASSPGGVSYNEQFF. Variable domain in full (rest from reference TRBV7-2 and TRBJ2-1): GAGVSQSPSNKVTEKGKDVELRCDPISGHTALYWYRQSLGQGLEFLIYFQGNSAPDKSGLPSDRFSAERTGGSVSTLTIQRTQQEDSAVYLCASSPGGVSYNEQFFGPGTRLTVL.

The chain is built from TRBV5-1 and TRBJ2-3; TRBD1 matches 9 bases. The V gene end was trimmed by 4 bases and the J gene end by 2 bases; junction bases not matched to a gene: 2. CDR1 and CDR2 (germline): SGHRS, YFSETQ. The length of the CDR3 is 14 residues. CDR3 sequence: CASSRDRVTDTQYF. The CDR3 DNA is TGCGCCAGCAGCCGGGACAGGGTCACAGATACGCAGTATTTT.

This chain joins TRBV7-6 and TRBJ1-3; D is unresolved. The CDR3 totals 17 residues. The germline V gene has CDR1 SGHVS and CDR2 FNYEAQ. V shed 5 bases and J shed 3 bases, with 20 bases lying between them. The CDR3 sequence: CASSPLARAGIGNTIYF. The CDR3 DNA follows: TGTGCCAGCAGCCCTCTAGCTCGTGCTGGGATTGGAAACACCATATATTTT.